One sample yielded the 10 T cell receptor beta chains listed below, sequenced in a study of blood T cell repertoires in COVID-19. Sequenced by immunoSEQ multiplex PCR; TCRdb stores in-frame clones only, minus some. The sample gives around 200,000 clones, around 86% of which show up once; around 2.7% is in the top ten. The sample was peripheral blood. The receptors originated from a man aged 35-49 years with active or convalescent COVID-19.

V is TRBV27 and J is TRBJ1-4; D unclear. Germline CDR1 is MNHEY and CDR2 is SMNVEV (reference sequence). CDR3 length: 13 residues. Trimming removed 5 bases at V and 4 bases at J, with 8 bases between. The CDR3 DNA sequence: TGTGCCAGCAGTCGCCAGTATAATGAAAAACTGTTTTTT. This gives the protein CASSRQYNEKLFF.

This chain's CDR3 is CASSIQGSQPQHF. CDR3 in DNA: TGTGCCAGTAGTATCCAGGGGTCTCAGCCCCAGCATTTT. The J gene is TRBJ1-5, the V gene TRBV19, with D possibly being TRBD1 (6 bases). Looked up from germline, CDR1 is LNHDA and CDR2 is SQIVND (reference sequence). Trimming took 3 bases from V and 6 from J, leaving 9 bases between them. The CDR3 runs to 13 residues.

This clone was counted only a few times. The V call is TRBV5-6, the J call TRBJ2-1; 9 positions agree with TRBD1. This CDR3 contains 15 residues. Per the germline V gene, CDR1 is SGHDT and CDR2 is YYEEEE. V shed 2 bases, J shed 9 bases, and the junction held 9 bases outside the gene matches. Here the CDR3 reads CASSFINRGLAEQFF. CDR3 coding DNA: TGTGCCAGCAGCTTTATTAACAGGGGGCTTGCTGAGCAGTTCTTC.

The chain carries TRBV11-3 and TRBJ1-3; TRBD1 might be the D (6 bases). Per germline, CDR1 SGHNT and CDR2 YENEEA. The CDR3 extends over 15 amino acids. Trimming left V 6 bases short and J 1 base short, with 13 bases between. The CDR3 is CASREGHSSGNTIYF. CDR3 in DNA: TGTGCCAGCAGAGAGGGACATTCTTCTGGAAACACCATATATTTT.

This sequence joins TRBV6-5 and TRBJ1-6; the match to TRBD1 covers 9 bases. J lost 10 bases, V lost 5 bases, and 6 bases had no gene match. The CDR3 sequence is 14 residues long. CDR1 is MNHEY, CDR2 SVGAGI, per germline. The CDR3 nucleotides read TGTGCCAGCAGTACAGGGGGCCTTGGATCACCCCTCCACTTT. This sequence encodes CASSTGGLGSPLHF.

The gene calls are TRBV10-3 and TRBJ1-2; 8 nucleotides line up with TRBD1. The CDR3 is 12 amino acids. V was pared by 7 bases and J by 5 bases, with 3 bases of the junction left unmatched. Germline lookup yields CDR1 ENHRY and CDR2 SYGVKD. DNA for the CDR3: TGTGCCATCACAGGGGGCGTGTATGGCTACACCTTC. It translates to CAITGGVYGYTF.

The rearrangement joins TRBV4-1 to TRBJ1-4, with D uncertain. This CDR3 has 15 residues. Germline CDR1 is MGHRA and CDR2 is YSYEKL. Between the trimmed V and J ends, which lost 0 bases and 0 bases, there was a span of 5 bases. In DNA form, the CDR3 reads TGCGCCAGCAGCCAAGAGACAACAACTAATGAAAAACTGTTTTTT. Protein: CASSQETTTNEKLFF.

This chain joins TRBV27 and TRBJ2-7; D is perhaps TRBD1 (6 bases). With 5 bases removed from V and 4 bases from J, the gap between germline ends came to 15 bases. This CDR3 is 14 amino acids long. Germline CDR1 and CDR2: MNHEY and SMNVEV (reference sequence). DNA for the CDR3: TGTGCCAGCAGTAGAGGACAGAAACCGTACGAGCAGTACTTC. Translated: CASSRGQKPYEQYF.

The V gene is TRBV14, the J gene TRBJ1-2; perhaps TRBD1 as D (5 bases). V dropped 6 bases and J dropped 8 bases, with 13 bases sitting between them. The CDR3 is 12 amino acids. Germline values: CDR1 SGHDN, CDR2 FVKESK. The CDR3 reads CASSSGDRGYTF. The CDR3 DNA is TGTGCCAGCAGTTCGGGGGACCGGGGCTACACCTTC.

V gene TRBV11-3 combines with J gene TRBJ1-3; D is unresolved. CDR3 length: 15 amino acids. The germline V and J ends were trimmed by 1 base and 5 bases, with 12 bases remaining between them. Germline V gene sequence: CDR1 SGHNT, CDR2 YENEEA. The CDR3 DNA is TGTGCCAGCAGCTTAGGGCAGCGGCAGAGAAACACCATATATTTT. It translates to CASSLGQRQRNTIYF.